The clone carrying this T cell receptor beta chain has only one observation. Its antigen is currently unknown. Sampling of each donor yielded at least one pre-ART PBMC sample and at least two post-ART PBMC samples. The V and J ends lost 5 bases and 2 bases respectively, with 12 bases between them. CDR1 and CDR2 (germline): SGHAT, FQNNGV. The CDR3 covers 14 residues. This specimen comes from a study of long-term antiretroviral therapy in people with HIV. Study results and caveats: Diversity remained lower than transplant donor controls, even though it increased after ART. Repertoires from HIV showed CDR3 length ranges narrower than those of controls.

Version v3.0 of the immunoSEQ assay ran at survey level. Repertoires were generated with immunoSEQ multiplex PCR, while TCRdb's copy carries only in-frame clones and drops some. The data show 25,000 to 35,000 clones, 85% to 90% seen once. The sequences come from unsorted PBMCs, collected 1.8 years after starting antiretroviral therapy. The sequence derives from a young woman with HIV. This chain uses TRBV11-2 with TRBJ2-5, with D uncertain. The CDR3 DNA reads as TGTGCCAGCAGCGGCCCCCACCAACAAGAGACCCAGTACTTC. It yields the protein CASSGPHQQETQYF. The full variable domain, its missing parts supplied by reference TRBV11-2 and TRBJ2-5, is EAGVAQSPRYKIIEKRQSVAFWCNPISGHATLYWYQQILGQGPKLLIQFQNNGVVDDSQLPKDRFSAERLKGVDSTLKIQPAKLEDSAVYLCASSGPHQQETQYFGPGTRLLVL.